This record concerns one T cell receptor (beta chain) sequence. The length of the CDR3 is 16 residues. Trimming removed 0 bases at V and 4 bases at J, with 10 bases between. CDR1 and CDR2 (germline): SGHDN, FVKESK. The data derive from a study of blood T cell repertoires in COVID-19. Libraries were prepared by immunoSEQ multiplex PCR; TCRdb keeps only in-frame clonotypes and omits some of them. This table has roughly 430,000 clones, approximately 86% appearing once. The clonotype was recovered from a woman aged 40-49 years with acute COVID-19. Sequencing input: PBMCs or T cells enriched from blood (not recorded which). The genes are TRBV14 and TRBJ2-6, with unresolved D. Here the CDR3 DNA reads TGTGCCAGCAGCCAAGATTTGGAGCCCGGGGCCAACGTCCTGACTTTC. It encodes CASSQDLEPGANVLTF.